The 10 T cell receptor beta chains reported below all come from one sample, sequenced in a study of T-cell reconstitution after alpha-beta-depleted transplantation in children. It was with unique molecular identifiers that the TCRbeta library was prepared. TCRdb fed the PCR reads into MiXCR, producing one record per CDR3 protein. The repertoire holds fewer than 550,000 distinct CDR3 sequences, with about an eighth as singletons. The material sequenced was PBMCs, mostly from graft donor cells, taken 180 days after TCRalphabeta/CD19-depleted stem cell transplant. These receptors all stem from a female patient younger than 10 who had a stem cell transplant for aplastic anemia, so the T cells may come from the graft donor.

This clonotype has only a few counts. CDR3 DNA sequence: TGTGCCAGCTCACCAAGGAATTACGAGCAGTTCTTC. Its protein is CASSPRNYEQFF. V gene TRBV18 combines with J gene TRBJ2-1; D is undetermined. CDR3 length: 12 amino acids. Looked up from germline, CDR1 is KGHSH and CDR2 is LQKENI. V was clipped by 2 bases and J by 10 bases, with 9 bases between them.

This clonotype was recorded at least ten times. The chain carries TRBV5-4 and TRBJ2-3; TRBD1 aligns across 7 bases. J was trimmed by 3 bases and V by 4 bases; bases with no gene match: 5. Germline CDR1 SGHNT, CDR2 YYREEE (reference sequence). This CDR3 has 14 residues. The CDR3 here is CASSDRQGTDTQYF. The CDR3 DNA follows: TGTGCCAGCAGCGACCGACAGGGAACAGATACGCAGTATTTT.

The chain has TRBV9 and TRBJ2-1; D is ambiguous. V was clipped by 0 bases and J by 9 bases, with 10 bases between them. In germline, CDR1 is SGDLS, CDR2 YYNGEE. The CDR3 covers 13 residues. The CDR3 region is CASSVDGSGEQFF. The CDR3 coding sequence is TGTGCCAGCAGCGTAGACGGGTCTGGTGAGCAGTTCTTC.

This clonotype has ten or more counts. The chain has TRBV7-2 and TRBJ2-5; 9 positions agree with TRBD2. Germline assignment: CDR1 SGHTA and CDR2 FQGNSA. This CDR3 has 15 residues. Trimming took 0 bases from V and 5 from J; bases not matched to a gene: 4. In nucleotides, the CDR3 is TGTGCCAGCAGCTTAGCGGGGACTAGCTTTGAGACCCAGTACTTC. Residues: CASSLAGTSFETQYF.

Many counts were recorded for this clonotype. The rearrangement uses TRBV28 and TRBJ1-2; D not resolved. Germline-derived CDR1 and CDR2 are MDHEN and SYDVKM. The CDR3 has 14 residues. V lost 3 bases and J lost 4, with 12 bases in between. The CDR3 sequence: CASSFPEKLYGYTF. The CDR3 DNA is TGTGCCAGCAGTTTTCCAGAAAAACTCTATGGCTACACCTTC.

There are many counts of this clonotype. The rearrangement uses TRBV6-6 and TRBJ2-5, with D unclear. The V gene lost 10 bases and the J gene lost 4 bases, with 10 bases spanning the gap. The germline V gene encodes CDR1 MNHNY and CDR2 SVGAGI (reference sequence). CDR3 size: 11 residues. CDR3 sequence: CATSIRETQYF. The DNA for the CDR3 is TGTGCCACCTCGATACGAGAGACCCAGTACTTC.

This clonotype was seen ten or more times. The chain employs TRBV15 and TRBJ2-1; maybe TRBD2 (7 bases). The CDR3 spans 15 residues. CDR1 LNHNV and CDR2 YYDKDF come from the germline V gene (reference sequence). Trimming removed 5 bases from V and 0 bases from J, with 11 bases in between. The CDR3, as DNA: TGTGCCACCAGCGGACGGGGGGCCTCCTACAATGAGCAGTTCTTC. Translated: CATSGRGASYNEQFF.

This clonotype was counted a few times. The chain links TRBV5-1 to TRBJ2-3; tentatively, D is TRBD1 (6 bases). The CDR3 has 19 residues. V lost 1 base and J lost 0, with 21 bases in between. CDR1 is SGHRS, CDR2 YFSETQ, per germline. CDR3 nucleotide sequence: TGCGCCAGCAGCTTGAGGGGGAAGTCCTCGGGGAAGAGCACAGATACGCAGTATTTT. The encoded protein is CASSLRGKSSGKSTDTQYF.

V and J are TRBV6-2 or TRBV6-3 and TRBJ2-3; the match to TRBD2 covers 11 bases. CDR1 and CDR2 from the germline V gene are MNHEY and SVGEGT. This CDR3 contains 21 residues. Germline trimming cut 5 bases from V and 3 bases from J; bases unmatched to any gene: 22. CDR3 sequence: CASSQLRDVSGRAVGTDTQYF. The CDR3 DNA follows: TGTGCCAGCAGTCAGCTTAGGGACGTTAGCGGGAGGGCCGTAGGAACAGATACGCAGTATTTT.

This clonotype was counted only a few times. The chain is built from TRBV5-1 and TRBJ1-1; D unresolved. The CDR3 totals 15 residues. The V gene lost 0 bases and the J gene lost 1 base, with 10 bases spanning the gap. Per the germline V gene, CDR1 is SGHRS and CDR2 is YFSETQ. CDR3 residues: CASSLGRLWNTEAFF. DNA for the CDR3: TGCGCCAGCAGCTTGGGAAGGTTGTGGAACACTGAAGCTTTCTTT.